The present T cell receptor beta chain was sequenced within a study of human T cells and chemical hapten exposure. Overall study: Variation in per-sample TCR yields came mainly from small pooled library volume differences.

The CDR3 is 15 residues long. The germline gives CDR1 LGHNA, CDR2 YSLEER. V dropped 1 base and J dropped 0 bases, with 9 bases sitting between them. For this clonotype: What it binds is unknown. A much larger clone is a single base away; this may be a read error. The CDR3 end shows no conserved phenylalanine or tryptophan, and so a read error is likely.

The time point was: pre-sensitization, week 0. Treatment here: therapeutic diphenylcyclopropenone sensitization with weekly scalp DPC. Patients had alopecia, were aged 18 to 70, and were not pregnant. Whole-study findings and limits: Those TCRs sitting above 1 in 1000 frequency stayed the same with DPC sensitization.

MiXCR, run by TCRdb on the RACE reads, gives a single entry per CDR3 protein. The sample lists 280,000 or so distinct CDR3 sequences; around 7.3% were seen once. This sequence was found in a man aged 18 to 29 with alopecia areata. Some clones in this sample may be carry-over from other donors' samples. The chain joins TRBV4-3 to TRBJ2-5; D possibly corresponds to TRBD2 (5 bases). The material was whole blood, obtained in connection with sensitization to the hapten diphenylcyclopropenone (DPC). CDR3 in amino acids: CASSQAPGNQETQYY. The CDR3 nucleotides read TGCGCCAGCAGCCAAGCACCGGGAAACCAAGAGACCCAGTACTAC.